The clone carrying this T cell receptor (beta chain) occurred many times. Its specificity is not known. The sample comes from a study of Graves' ophthalmopathy and Graves' hyperthyroidism. Study in general: Peripheral blood was collected at initial diagnosis, before any treatment.

RNA transcripts were the template, and TCR beta CDR3 regions were amplified from them. After a first-round RT-PCR with HTBI primers, a second-round multiplex PCR was run. TCRdb called the multiplex PCR reads again in MiXCR, with one record for every CDR3 protein. The sample shows some 750,000 distinct CDR3 sequences, 40% of them seen only once. V was clipped by 0 bases and J by 0 bases; unmatched bases: 2. This CDR3 region has 16 residues. CDR1 and CDR2 from the germline V gene are KGHDR and SFDVKD. Regarding the study as a whole: Built on 13 signatures, a model told ophthalmopathy apart from stable hyperthyroidism with approximately 91% sensitivity and almost 84% specificity.

Lactation, pregnancy, uncontrolled infections and other autoimmune diseases were all grounds for excluding patients. This TCR was recovered from an adult man with Graves' ophthalmopathy. The chain carries TRBV24-1 and TRBJ2-5, with 8 positions matching TRBD2. The source material was peripheral blood. The CDR3 bases are TGTGCCACCAGTGATTTGACTAGCGGAGACCAAGAGACCCAGTACTTC. This gives the protein CATSDLTSGDQETQYF.